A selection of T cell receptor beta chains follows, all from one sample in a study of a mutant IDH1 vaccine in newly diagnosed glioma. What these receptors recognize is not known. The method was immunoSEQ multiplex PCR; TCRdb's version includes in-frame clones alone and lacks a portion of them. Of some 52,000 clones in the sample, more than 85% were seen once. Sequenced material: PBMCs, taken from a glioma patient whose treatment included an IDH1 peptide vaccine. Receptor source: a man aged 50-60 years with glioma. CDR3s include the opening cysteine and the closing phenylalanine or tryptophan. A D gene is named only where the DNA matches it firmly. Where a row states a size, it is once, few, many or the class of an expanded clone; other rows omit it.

cdr3_nt: TGTGCCAGCAGCCCCAGGACAGGGGTCAACTATGGCTACACCTTC; cdr3_aa: CASSPRTGVNYGYTF; d_call: TRBD1; j_call: TRBJ1-2; v_call: TRBV7-2; clone_size: -
cdr3_nt: TGCGCCAGCAGCCCGGGACTAGCGGGACAAGAGACCCAGTACTTC; cdr3_aa: CASSPGLAGQETQYF; d_call: TRBD2; j_call: TRBJ2-5; v_call: TRBV10-2; clone_size: -
cdr3_nt: TGTGCCAGCAGAACCGGGACAAATTATAATTCACCCCTCCACTTT; cdr3_aa: CASRTGTNYNSPLHF; d_call: -; j_call: TRBJ1-6; v_call: TRBV6-5; clone_size: -
cdr3_nt: TGCGCCAGCAGTTTGCTTCCCGGGGAGCTGTTTTTT; cdr3_aa: CASSLLPGELFF; d_call: -; j_call: TRBJ2-2; v_call: TRBV4-1; clone_size: once
cdr3_nt: TGTGCCAGCAGCGTAGCTTCCGGGACAGGGTCCGACGAGCAGTACTTC; cdr3_aa: CASSVASGTGSDEQYF; d_call: TRBD1; j_call: TRBJ2-7; v_call: TRBV9; clone_size: -
cdr3_nt: TGTGCCAGCAGCCTCGCCGGGACAGACTATGGCTACACCTTC; cdr3_aa: CASSLAGTDYGYTF; d_call: TRBD1; j_call: TRBJ1-2; v_call: TRBV28; clone_size: -
cdr3_nt: TGTGCCAGCAGTTCACAGGGGCAGGGTGGGAAACAGTACTTC; cdr3_aa: CASSSQGQGGKQYF; d_call: TRBD1; j_call: TRBJ2-7; v_call: TRBV27; clone_size: -
cdr3_nt: TGTGCCAGTAGTTCGATTCTTGGACAGCCCCAGCATTTT; cdr3_aa: CASSSILGQPQHF; d_call: -; j_call: TRBJ1-5; v_call: TRBV19; clone_size: -
cdr3_nt: TGTGCCAGCAGAGACTCCATTCTGGGCCAACTCTACGAGCAGTACTTC; cdr3_aa: CASRDSILGQLYEQYF; d_call: -; j_call: TRBJ2-7; v_call: TRBV25-1; clone_size: -
cdr3_nt: TGTGCCAGCAGCCCAGCCTCGACAGGGAGATACGAGCAGTACTTC; cdr3_aa: CASSPASTGRYEQYF; d_call: TRBD1; j_call: TRBJ2-7; v_call: TRBV9; clone_size: -
cdr3_nt: TGTGCCAGCAGCATGGAGCAGGGCGTCGAGCAGTACTTC; cdr3_aa: CASSMEQGVEQYF; d_call: -; j_call: TRBJ2-7; v_call: TRBV5-4; clone_size: -
cdr3_nt: TGTGCCAGCAGCCCTCGGAATAGCGGGGGGGCAGAGACCCAGTACTTC; cdr3_aa: CASSPRNSGGAETQYF; d_call: TRBD2; j_call: TRBJ2-5; v_call: TRBV9; clone_size: -
cdr3_nt: TGTGCCACCAGCAGAGAATCCGCTGGAAACACCATATATTTT; cdr3_aa: CATSRESAGNTIYF; d_call: -; j_call: TRBJ1-3; v_call: TRBV15; clone_size: -
cdr3_nt: TGTGCCTGGAGTGTCTCAACCTACGAGCAGTACTTC; cdr3_aa: CAWSVSTYEQYF; d_call: -; j_call: TRBJ2-7; v_call: TRBV30; clone_size: -
cdr3_nt: TGTGCCAGCAGCCCGCCGACAGGGACCTCTCCTGATACGCAGTATTTT; cdr3_aa: CASSPPTGTSPDTQYF; d_call: TRBD1; j_call: TRBJ2-3; v_call: TRBV7-9; clone_size: few
cdr3_nt: TGTGCCACCAGCAGAGAGACTAGCGGGAGTCTTGGTACGCAGTATTTT; cdr3_aa: CATSRETSGSLGTQYF; d_call: TRBD2; j_call: TRBJ2-3; v_call: TRBV15; clone_size: -
cdr3_nt: TGCAGCGTTCGACAGACCCTGGCAGCTAATGAAAAACTGTTTTTT; cdr3_aa: CSVRQTLAANEKLFF; d_call: -; j_call: TRBJ1-4; v_call: TRBV29-1; clone_size: few
cdr3_nt: TGTGCCAGCAGTTACAGTATCGCAGGAGTAACTGAAGCTTTCTTT; cdr3_aa: CASSYSIAGVTEAFF; d_call: -; j_call: TRBJ1-1; v_call: TRBV6-5; clone_size: once
cdr3_nt: TGTGCCAGCAGTCCGGGACTAGGGGGGGCCTACGAGCAGTACTTC; cdr3_aa: CASSPGLGGAYEQYF; d_call: TRBD2; j_call: TRBJ2-7; v_call: TRBV28; clone_size: -
cdr3_nt: TGTGCCAGCAGTTTATTCCAGGGCTATAATTCACCCCTCCACTTT; cdr3_aa: CASSLFQGYNSPLHF; d_call: -; j_call: TRBJ1-6; v_call: TRBV27; clone_size: -
cdr3_nt: TGTGCCAGCAGCGTAGTCCCACTCGCCGGACAGGGGGGAGGCAATGAGCAGTTCTTC; cdr3_aa: CASSVVPLAGQGGGNEQFF; d_call: TRBD1; j_call: TRBJ2-1; v_call: TRBV9; clone_size: -
cdr3_nt: TGTGCCAGCAGTGACTACTACACTGAAGCTTTCTTT; cdr3_aa: CASSDYYTEAFF; d_call: -; j_call: TRBJ1-1; v_call: TRBV6-1; clone_size: -
cdr3_nt: TGCGCCAGCAGCTCGCGGACAGGGGGAGGCGCAGATACGCAGTATTTT; cdr3_aa: CASSSRTGGGADTQYF; d_call: TRBD1; j_call: TRBJ2-3; v_call: TRBV5-1; clone_size: once
cdr3_nt: TGTGCCAGTAGTATAGTTGGAGGATGGGAGCAGTACTTC; cdr3_aa: CASSIVGGWEQYF; d_call: -; j_call: TRBJ2-7; v_call: TRBV19; clone_size: -
cdr3_nt: TGTGCCAGCATCCCGGGCCGCCGGGGGAACACTGAAGCTTTCTTT; cdr3_aa: CASIPGRRGNTEAFF; d_call: -; j_call: TRBJ1-1; v_call: TRBV6-1; clone_size: few
cdr3_nt: TGCAGTGCTAGGCTGGTCAGAGAAGCTTTCTTT; cdr3_aa: CSARLVREAFF; d_call: -; j_call: TRBJ1-1; v_call: TRBV20-1; clone_size: -
cdr3_nt: TGTGCCAGCAGCCCGCGGGACGAGACTTACAATGAGCAGTTCTTC; cdr3_aa: CASSPRDETYNEQFF; d_call: -; j_call: TRBJ2-1; v_call: TRBV7-2; clone_size: -
cdr3_nt: TGTGCCAGCAGTCCGAGTTGGTCGGCCAAAAACATTCAGTACTTC; cdr3_aa: CASSPSWSAKNIQYF; d_call: -; j_call: TRBJ2-4; v_call: TRBV6-5; clone_size: -
cdr3_nt: TGTGCCATCAGTAGGGGGCCTGGAAACACCATATATTTT; cdr3_aa: CAISRGPGNTIYF; d_call: TRBD1; j_call: TRBJ1-3; v_call: TRBV10-3; clone_size: -
cdr3_nt: TGTGCCAGCAGCGGACAGGGGGCAGTAACTGAAGCTTTCTTT; cdr3_aa: CASSGQGAVTEAFF; d_call: TRBD1; j_call: TRBJ1-1; v_call: TRBV2; clone_size: -
cdr3_nt: TGTGCCAGAAGCTTGGTTGGACTAGCGGGGATAGATACGCAGTATTTT; cdr3_aa: CARSLVGLAGIDTQYF; d_call: TRBD2; j_call: TRBJ2-3; v_call: TRBV5-3; clone_size: -
cdr3_nt: TGTGCCAGCAGCTTAGAGGGGACCTACAATGAGCAGTTCTTC; cdr3_aa: CASSLEGTYNEQFF; d_call: -; j_call: TRBJ2-1; v_call: TRBV7-8; clone_size: -
cdr3_nt: TGCGCCAGCAGCCGAACAGGGGGCAGTGGCTACACCTTC; cdr3_aa: CASSRTGGSGYTF; d_call: TRBD1; j_call: TRBJ1-2; v_call: TRBV4-1; clone_size: once
cdr3_nt: TGTGCCAGCAGTTTTCTTGGACAGGGTCGCAACGAGCAGTACTTC; cdr3_aa: CASSFLGQGRNEQYF; d_call: TRBD1; j_call: TRBJ2-7; v_call: TRBV27; clone_size: -
cdr3_nt: TGTGCCAGCAGTCTCGAGGGGGGCCGAGGCACTGAAGCTTTCTTT; cdr3_aa: CASSLEGGRGTEAFF; d_call: -; j_call: TRBJ1-1; v_call: TRBV28; clone_size: -
cdr3_nt: TGTGCCTGGAGTGTACGGGGCTCGCCCAGGGGAGAGACCCAGTACTTC; cdr3_aa: CAWSVRGSPRGETQYF; d_call: -; j_call: TRBJ2-5; v_call: TRBV30; clone_size: -